The T cell receptor (beta chain) under discussion was sequenced for a study of T-cell memory formation after mild COVID-19. Worth noting for this clonotype: Its specificity is not known.

Study-level findings and limits: A subset of responding clones appeared in pre-infection memory, suggesting cross-reactive memory joined. Contracting clones from day 15 to 85 showed balanced CD4/CD8; later expanders favored CD4+.

With constant-segment primers, 5'RACE yielded cDNA libraries of TCR alpha and TCR beta that carried sample barcodes and UMIs. TCRdb ran MiXCR on the 5' RACE reads and lists one entry per CDR3 protein. Among 400,000 or so distinct CDR3 sequences listed, 20% were seen once. The CDR3 has 14 amino acids. CDR1 is SGHTA and CDR2 is FQGNSA in the germline V gene. Trimming removed 3 bases at V and 3 bases at J, with 11 bases between. The sequenced sample consisted of PBMCs or a T cell subset sorted from them (not recorded which). This rearrangement joins TRBV7-2 to TRBJ2-5, with D possibly TRBD2 on 5 matching bases. The sequence was obtained from an adult woman who had mild COVID-19 (a few samples of this study predate the infection). Cell type and time point are not known. The CDR3 region has the DNA TGTGCCAGCAGCTTGGCGGGCCCTAAAGAGACCCAGTACTTC. This translates into CASSLAGPKETQYF. Based on the CDR3 plus reference TRBV7-2 and TRBJ2-5, the full variable domain is GAGVSQSPSNKVTEKGKDVELRCDPISGHTALYWYRQSLGQGLEFLIYFQGNSAPDKSGLPSDRFSAERTGGSVSTLTIQRTQQEDSAVYLCASSLAGPKETQYFGPGTRLLVL.